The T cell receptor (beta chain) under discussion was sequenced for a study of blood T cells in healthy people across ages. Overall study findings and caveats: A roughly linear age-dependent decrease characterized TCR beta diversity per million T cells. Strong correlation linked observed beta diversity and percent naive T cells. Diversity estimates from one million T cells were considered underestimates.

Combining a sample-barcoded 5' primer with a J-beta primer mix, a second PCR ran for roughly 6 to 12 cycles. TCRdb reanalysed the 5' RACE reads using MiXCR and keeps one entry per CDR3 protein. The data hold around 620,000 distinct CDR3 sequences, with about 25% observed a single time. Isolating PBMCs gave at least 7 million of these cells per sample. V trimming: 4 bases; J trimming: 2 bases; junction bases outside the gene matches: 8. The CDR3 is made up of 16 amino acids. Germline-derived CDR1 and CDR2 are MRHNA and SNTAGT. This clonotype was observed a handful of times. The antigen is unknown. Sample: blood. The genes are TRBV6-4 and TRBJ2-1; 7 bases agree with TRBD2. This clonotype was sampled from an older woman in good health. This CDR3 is CASSALGGDPYNEQFF. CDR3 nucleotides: TGTGCCAGCAGTGCGTTGGGGGGGGACCCCTACAATGAGCAGTTCTTC.